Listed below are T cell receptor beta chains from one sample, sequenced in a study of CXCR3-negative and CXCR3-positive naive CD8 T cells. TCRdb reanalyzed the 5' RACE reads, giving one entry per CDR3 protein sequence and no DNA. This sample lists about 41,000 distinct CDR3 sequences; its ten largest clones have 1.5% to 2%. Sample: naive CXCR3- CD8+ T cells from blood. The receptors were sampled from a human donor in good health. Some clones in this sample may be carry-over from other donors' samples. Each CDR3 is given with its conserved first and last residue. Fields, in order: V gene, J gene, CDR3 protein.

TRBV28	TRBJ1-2	CASSPPGTGYGYAF
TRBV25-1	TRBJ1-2	CASSEFFPAGKWGYTF
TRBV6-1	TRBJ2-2	CASSVRGTNTGELFF
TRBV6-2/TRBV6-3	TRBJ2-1	CASSPSPYGVYDNEQFF
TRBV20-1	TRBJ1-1	CSARVGGSSTEAFF
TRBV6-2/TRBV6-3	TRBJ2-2	CASSYIAGELFF
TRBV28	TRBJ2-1	CASSSTTSGGADEQFF
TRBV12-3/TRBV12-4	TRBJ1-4	CASSPRLGVYEKLFF
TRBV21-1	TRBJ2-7	CASSPHPGFYEQYF
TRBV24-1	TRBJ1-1	CATRGIGTEAFF
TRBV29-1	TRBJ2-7	CSVLGDTYEQYF
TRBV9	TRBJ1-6	CASSARGGHRDNSPLHF
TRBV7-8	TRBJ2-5	CASSRLGRETQYF
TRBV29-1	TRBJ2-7	CSATGDTETYEQYF
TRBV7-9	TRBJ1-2	CASSLDSDGYTF
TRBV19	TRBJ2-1	CASTDRLNEQFF
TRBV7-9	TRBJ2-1	CASSSPFSGGGWDEQFF
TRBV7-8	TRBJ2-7	CASTTGQGSYEQYF
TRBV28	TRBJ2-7	CASGEFYEQYF
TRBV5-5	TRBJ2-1	CASSLTGDYKNEQFF
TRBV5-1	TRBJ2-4	CASSIPGQRNIQYF
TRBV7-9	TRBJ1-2	CASSPADRGLGYTF
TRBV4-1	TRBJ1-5	CASSQDAGGGQPQHF
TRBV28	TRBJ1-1	CASSSYGTEAFF
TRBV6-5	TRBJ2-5	CAGSYYLGTTQETQYF
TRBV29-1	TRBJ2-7	CSVEGALYEQYF
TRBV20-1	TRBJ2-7	CSARGQGSYEQYF
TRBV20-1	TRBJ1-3	CSARGQGLTDLSGNTIYF
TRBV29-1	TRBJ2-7	CSVEDEVGYEQYF
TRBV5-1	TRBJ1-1	CASSLSGVQVTEAFF
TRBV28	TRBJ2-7	CASSPWTGSYEQYF
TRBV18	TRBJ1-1	CASSPPESEAFF
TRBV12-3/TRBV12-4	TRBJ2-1	CASSLRARGPNNEQFF
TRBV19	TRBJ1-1	CASTEQGANTEAFF
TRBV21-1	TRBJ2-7	CASSKERRGPLSYEQYF
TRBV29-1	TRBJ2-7	CSVVDELTYEQYF